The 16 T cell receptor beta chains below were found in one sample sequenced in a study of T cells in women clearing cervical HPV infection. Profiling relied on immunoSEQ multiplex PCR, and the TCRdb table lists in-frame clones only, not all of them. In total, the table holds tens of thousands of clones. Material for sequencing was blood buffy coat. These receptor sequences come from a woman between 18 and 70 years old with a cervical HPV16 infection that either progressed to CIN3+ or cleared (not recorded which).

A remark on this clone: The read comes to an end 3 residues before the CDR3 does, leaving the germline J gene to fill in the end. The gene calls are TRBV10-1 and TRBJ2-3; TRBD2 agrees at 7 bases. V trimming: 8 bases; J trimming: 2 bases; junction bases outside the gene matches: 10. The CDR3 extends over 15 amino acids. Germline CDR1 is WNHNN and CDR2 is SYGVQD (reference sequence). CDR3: CASQMGGTFTDTQYF. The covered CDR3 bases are TGCGCCAGCCAGATGGGGGGGACCTTCACAGATACG.

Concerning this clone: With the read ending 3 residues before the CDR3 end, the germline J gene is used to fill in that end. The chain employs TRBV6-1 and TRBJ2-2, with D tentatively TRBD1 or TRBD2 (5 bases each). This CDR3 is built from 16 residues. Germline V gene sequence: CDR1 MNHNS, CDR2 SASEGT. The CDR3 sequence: CASSELRGANNSPLFF. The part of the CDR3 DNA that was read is TGTGCCAGCAGTGAACTAAGGGGAGCTAATAATTCACCG.

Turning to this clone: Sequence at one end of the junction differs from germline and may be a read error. CDR3 sequence reads: CASSQSLADFAEAFF. The DNA read from the CDR3 is TGCGCCAGCAGCCAATCCTTGGCGGATTTTGCTGAA. The chain joins TRBV4-2 to TRBJ1-1; the D is unclear. The read falls 3 residues short of the CDR3 end, and the missing part is taken from the germline J gene. Germline V gene lookup returns CDR1 LGHNA and CDR2 YNFKEQ. This CDR3 is 15 amino acids long.

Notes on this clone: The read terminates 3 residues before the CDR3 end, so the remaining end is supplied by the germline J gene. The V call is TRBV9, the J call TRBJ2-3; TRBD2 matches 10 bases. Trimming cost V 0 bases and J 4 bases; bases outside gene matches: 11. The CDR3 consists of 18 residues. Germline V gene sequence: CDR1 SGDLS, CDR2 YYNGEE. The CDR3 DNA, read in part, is TGTGCCAGCAGCGTAGGAAGCGGGGGGGCCTTTTCCGCAGATACG. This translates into CASSVGSGGAFSADT. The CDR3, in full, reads CASSVGSGGAFSADTQYF.

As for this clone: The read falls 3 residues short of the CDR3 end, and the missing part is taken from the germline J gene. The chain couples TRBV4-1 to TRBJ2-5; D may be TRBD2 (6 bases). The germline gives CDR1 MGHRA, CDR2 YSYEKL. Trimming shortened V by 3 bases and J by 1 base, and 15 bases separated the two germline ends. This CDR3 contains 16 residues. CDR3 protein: CASSQEGSAIQETQYF. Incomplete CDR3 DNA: TGCGCCAGCAGCCAGGAGGGCTCGGCGATCCAAGAGACC.

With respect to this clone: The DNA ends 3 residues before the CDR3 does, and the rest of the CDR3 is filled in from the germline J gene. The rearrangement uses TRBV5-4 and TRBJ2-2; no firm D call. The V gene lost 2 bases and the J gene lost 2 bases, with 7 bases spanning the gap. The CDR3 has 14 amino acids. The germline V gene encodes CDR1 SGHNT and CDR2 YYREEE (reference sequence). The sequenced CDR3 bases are TGTGCCAGCAGCTTTAGTACCAACACCGGGGAG. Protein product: CASSFSTNTGE. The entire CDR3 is CASSFSTNTGELFF.

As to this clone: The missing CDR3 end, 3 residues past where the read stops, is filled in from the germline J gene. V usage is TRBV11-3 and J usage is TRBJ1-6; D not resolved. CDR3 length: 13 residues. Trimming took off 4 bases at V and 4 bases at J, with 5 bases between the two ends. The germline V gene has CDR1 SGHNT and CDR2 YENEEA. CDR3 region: CASSWTYNSPLHF. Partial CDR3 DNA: TGTGCCAGCAGCTGGACTTATAATTCACCC.

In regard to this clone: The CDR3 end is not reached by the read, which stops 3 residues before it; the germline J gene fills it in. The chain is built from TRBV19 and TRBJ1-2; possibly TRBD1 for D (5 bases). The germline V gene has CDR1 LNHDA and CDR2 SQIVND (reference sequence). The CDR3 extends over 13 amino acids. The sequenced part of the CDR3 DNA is TGTGCCAGTAGTAAGACAGTTAACTACGAC. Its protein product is CASSKTVNYD. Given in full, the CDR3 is CASSKTVNYDYTF.

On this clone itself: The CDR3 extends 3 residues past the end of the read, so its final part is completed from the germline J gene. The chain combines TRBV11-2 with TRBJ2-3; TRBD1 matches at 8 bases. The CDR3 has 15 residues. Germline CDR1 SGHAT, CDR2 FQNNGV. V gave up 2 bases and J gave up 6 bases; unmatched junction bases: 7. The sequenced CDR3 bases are TGTGCCAGCAGCTTATCGGGACAGGAGGGCGATACG. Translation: CASSLSGQEGDT. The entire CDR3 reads CASSLSGQEGDTQYF.

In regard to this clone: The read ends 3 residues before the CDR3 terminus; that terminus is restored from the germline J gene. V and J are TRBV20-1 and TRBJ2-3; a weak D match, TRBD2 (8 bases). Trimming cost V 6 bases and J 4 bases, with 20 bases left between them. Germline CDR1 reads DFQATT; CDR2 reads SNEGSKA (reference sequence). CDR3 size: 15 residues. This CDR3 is CSARSGRGLADTQYF. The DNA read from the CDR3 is TGCAGTGCCCGATCCGGGAGGGGGCTGGCAGATACG.

Partial CDR3 DNA: TGTGCCAGTTCGGTGGCCGGGACACCCTACGAG. Encoded protein: CASSVAGTPYE. The full CDR3 protein is CASSVAGTPYEQYF. The gene calls are TRBV19 and TRBJ2-7; possible D gene TRBD1, 6 bases. The read stops 3 residues short of the end of the CDR3; the missing end is completed from the germline J gene. There are 14 residues in the CDR3. V was trimmed by 8 bases and J by 2 bases, leaving 16 bases between them. The germline V gene has CDR1 LNHDA and CDR2 SQIVND (reference sequence).

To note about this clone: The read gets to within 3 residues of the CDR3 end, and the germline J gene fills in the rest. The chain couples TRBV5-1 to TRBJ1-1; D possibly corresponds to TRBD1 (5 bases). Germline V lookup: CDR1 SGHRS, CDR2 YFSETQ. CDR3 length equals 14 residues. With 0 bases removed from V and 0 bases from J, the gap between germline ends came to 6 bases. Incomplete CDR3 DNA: TGCGCCAGCAGCTTGGACAGGCTGAACACTGAA. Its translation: CASSLDRLNTE. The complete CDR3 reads CASSLDRLNTEAFF.

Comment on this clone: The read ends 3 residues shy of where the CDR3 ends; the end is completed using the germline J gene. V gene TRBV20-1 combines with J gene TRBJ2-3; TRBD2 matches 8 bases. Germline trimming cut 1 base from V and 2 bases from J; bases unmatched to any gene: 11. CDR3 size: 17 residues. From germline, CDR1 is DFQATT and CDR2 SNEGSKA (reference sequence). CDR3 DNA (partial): TGCAGTGCTAGAGTGCTAGCGGGCTCGACCTTCACAGATACG. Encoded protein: CSARVLAGSTFTDT. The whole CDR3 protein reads CSARVLAGSTFTDTQYF.

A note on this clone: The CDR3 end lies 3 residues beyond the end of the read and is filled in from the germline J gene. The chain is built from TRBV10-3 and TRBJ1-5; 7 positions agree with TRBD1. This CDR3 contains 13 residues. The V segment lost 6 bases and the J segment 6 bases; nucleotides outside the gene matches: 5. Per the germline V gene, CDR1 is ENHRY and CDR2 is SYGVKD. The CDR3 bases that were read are TGTGCCATCAGCGTGGACAGGACTCAGCCC. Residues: CAISVDRTQP. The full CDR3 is CAISVDRTQPQHF.

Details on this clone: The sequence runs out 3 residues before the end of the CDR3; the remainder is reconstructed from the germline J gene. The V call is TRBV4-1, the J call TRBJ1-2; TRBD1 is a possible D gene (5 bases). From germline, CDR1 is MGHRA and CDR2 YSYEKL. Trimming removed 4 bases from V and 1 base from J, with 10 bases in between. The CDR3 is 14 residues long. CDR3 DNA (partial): TGCGCCAGCAGCCGCGCGGGGGATAACTATGGC. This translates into CASSRAGDNYG. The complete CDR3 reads CASSRAGDNYGYTF.

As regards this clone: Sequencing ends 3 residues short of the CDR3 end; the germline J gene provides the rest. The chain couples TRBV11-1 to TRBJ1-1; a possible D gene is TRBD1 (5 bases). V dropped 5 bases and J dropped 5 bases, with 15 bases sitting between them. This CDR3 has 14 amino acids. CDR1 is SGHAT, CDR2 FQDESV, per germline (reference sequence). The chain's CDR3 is CASSPLERGTEAFF. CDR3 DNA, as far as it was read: TGTGCCAGCAGCCCACTGGAGAGGGGTACTGAA.